The 20 T cell receptor beta chains given below trace back to one sample, sequenced in a study of T cell clonality in common variable immunodeficiency (dated by TCRdb to the mid-2010s). The protocol used for the library was the immunoSEQ multiplex PCR assay. TCRdb limited this immuneACCESS table to in-frame rearrangements with V and J called. A share of clones is missing; checked studies link under half to unresolved V genes, and the rest is unexplained. The data for this sample show 40,000 to 50,000 clones, each detected more than once. The ten largest account for less than 6.5% of the sample. Sequencing was done on a sample of peripheral blood mononuclear cells. Receptor source: a person aged 18 to 75 in good health.

There are many counts of this clone. From the germline J gene comes the end of the CDR3, since the read stops 3 residues before it. The chain recombines TRBV5-4 with TRBJ1-1; possibly TRBD1 for D (6 bases). Germline lookup yields CDR1 SGHNT and CDR2 YYREEE (reference sequence). The germline V and J ends were trimmed by 3 bases and 1 base, with 13 bases remaining between them. CDR3 size: 15 residues. This CDR3 is CASSWGPTANTEAFF. The CDR3 bases that were read are TGTGCCAGCAGCTGGGGGCCGACAGCGAACACTGAA. Complete variable domain (other parts from reference TRBV5-4 and TRBJ1-1): ETGVTQSPTHLIKTRGQQVTLRCSSQSGHNTVSWYQQALGQGPQFIFQYYREEENGRGNFPPRFSGLQFPNYSSELNVNALELDDSALYLCASSWGPTANTEAFFGQGTRLTVV.

This clone showed up many times. The read ends 3 residues shy of where the CDR3 ends; the end is completed using the germline J gene. The chain couples TRBV30 to TRBJ2-7, with TRBD1 identical over 7 bases. CDR1 is GTSNPN and CDR2 is SVGIG in the germline V gene (reference sequence). CDR3 length: 12 residues. J lost 3 bases, V lost 5 bases, and 4 bases had no gene match. The part of the CDR3 DNA that was read is TGTGCCTGGGGGACAGCCTTCTACGAG. It specifies CAWGTAFYE. The entire CDR3 protein is CAWGTAFYEQYF.

This clone has ten or more counts. The DNA ends 3 residues before the CDR3 does, and the rest of the CDR3 is filled in from the germline J gene. This chain connects TRBV4-1 to TRBJ2-5; D might be TRBD1 or TRBD2, each matching 5 bases. The germline V gene encodes CDR1 MGHRA and CDR2 YSYEKL. Trimming took 1 base from V and 5 from J, leaving 14 bases between them. The CDR3 length is 15 residues. The CDR3 protein is CASSQGAGSFETQYF. CDR3 bases read: TGCGCCAGCAGCCAAGGGGCAGGGAGTTTTGAGACC.

This clone came up many times. With the read ending 3 residues before the CDR3 end, the germline J gene is used to fill in that end. The chain couples TRBV18 to TRBJ2-5, with D maybe TRBD2 (6 bases). The length of the CDR3 is 12 residues. Per the germline V gene, CDR1 is KGHSH and CDR2 is LQKENI. Trimming shortened V by 10 bases and J by 5 bases, and 14 bases separated the two germline ends. The CDR3 sequence: CATGGGEETQYF. The part of the CDR3 DNA that was read is TGTGCCACCGGAGGAGGGGAGGAGACC.

A word on this clone: The read halts 3 residues ahead of the CDR3 end, with the missing end drawn from the germline J gene. The chain uses TRBV20-1 and TRBJ2-3; tentatively, D is TRBD1 (6 bases). This CDR3 has 14 residues. Germline lookup yields CDR1 DFQATT and CDR2 SNEGSKA (reference sequence). The sequenced part of the CDR3 DNA is TGCAGTGCATTATTGGGACACCTACAAGAGACG. Protein: CSALLGHLQET. The full CDR3 sequence reads CSALLGHLQETQYF.

This clone was detected ten times or more. From the germline J gene comes the end of the CDR3, since the read stops 3 residues before it. V gene TRBV30 combines with J gene TRBJ2-5; 7 nucleotides line up with TRBD2. V dropped 0 bases and J dropped 5; count of bases not matched to a gene: 9. The CDR3 runs to 15 residues. CDR1 is GTSNPN and CDR2 is SVGIG in the germline V gene (reference sequence). Incomplete CDR3 DNA: TGTGCCTGGAGTGTAGCGACAAGCGGGGTGGAGACC. It translates to CAWSVATSGVET. The full CDR3 protein is CAWSVATSGVETQYF.

This clone occurred many times. The observed sequence ends 3 residues before the CDR3 terminus, with the missing tail filled in from the germline J gene. J is TRBJ2-3 and V is TRBV5-1; TRBD1 might be the D (6 bases). CDR1 is SGHRS and CDR2 is YFSETQ in the germline V gene. The CDR3 covers 16 residues. The V end was cut by 0 bases, the J end by 8 bases, with 19 bases between. This CDR3 reads CASSLERAGVGFTQYF. The part of the CDR3 DNA that was read is TGCGCCAGCAGCTTGGAGAGGGCAGGGGTTGGATTTACG.

In its sample, this clone was seen many times. The read ends 3 residues before the CDR3 terminus; that terminus is restored from the germline J gene. J is TRBJ2-7 and V is TRBV7-2; no reliable D call. Trimming took 5 bases from V and 3 from J, leaving 14 bases between them. This CDR3 region has 14 residues. Germline V gene data show CDR1 as SGHTA and CDR2 as FQGNSA. CDR3 DNA, as far as it was read: TGTGCCAGCAGCAACTACGGCAGCCTCTACGAG. Protein: CASSNYGSLYE. The whole CDR3 sequence reads CASSNYGSLYEQYF.

This clone was counted many times. The read halts 3 residues ahead of the CDR3 end, with the missing end drawn from the germline J gene. V and J are TRBV14 and TRBJ2-1; no firm D call. Germline-derived CDR1 and CDR2 are SGHDN and FVKESK. Between the trimmed V and J ends, which lost 0 bases and 0 bases, there was a span of 12 bases. CDR3 size: 17 residues. CDR3 DNA (partial): TGTGCCAGCAGCCAAGAAAGCTTTTCTAGCTCCTACAATGAG. It encodes CASSQESFSSSYNE. The full CDR3 sequence reads CASSQESFSSSYNEQFF.

This clone has a count of ten or more. The read is 3 residues too short to cover the CDR3 end, so that end is filled in from the germline J gene. The chain uses TRBV10-1 and TRBJ2-3; 7 bases agree with TRBD1. Germline CDR1 WNHNN, CDR2 SYGVQD (reference sequence). With 3 bases clipped from V and 4 bases from J, the junction kept 10 bases outside the gene matches. The CDR3 contains 16 residues. CDR3 residues: CASSDSTGIDADTQYF. CDR3 bases read: TGCGCCAGCAGTGACTCGACAGGGATCGACGCAGATACG.

In its sample, this clone was seen many times. The CDR3 end falls 3 residues outside the read, so it is completed with the germline J gene. The gene calls are TRBV19 and TRBJ1-1; a possible D gene is TRBD1 (5 bases). Trimming pared 6 bases from V and 5 bases from J, leaving 16 bases between. Germline values: CDR1 LNHDA, CDR2 SQIVND (reference sequence). The CDR3 extends over 14 amino acids. This chain's CDR3 is CASSYSKGWTEAFF. Incomplete CDR3 DNA: TGTGCCAGTAGCTACTCCAAGGGGTGGACTGAA.

This clone was counted at least ten times. The read falls 3 residues short of the CDR3 end, and the missing part is taken from the germline J gene. J is TRBJ2-5 and V is TRBV6-2 or TRBV6-3; D gene ambiguous. Germline CDR1 is MNHEY and CDR2 is SVGEGT. The CDR3 runs 13 residues. Trimming took off 5 bases at V and 0 bases at J, with 7 bases between the two ends. The sequenced part of the CDR3 DNA is TGTGCCAGCAGTGAGGTGTACCAAGAGACC. The encoded protein is CASSEVYQET. The full CDR3 protein reads CASSEVYQETQYF.

This clone was seen many times. The read comes to an end 3 residues before the CDR3 does, leaving the germline J gene to fill in the end. The V gene is TRBV5-1, the J gene TRBJ1-4; tentatively, D is TRBD1 (6 bases). The CDR3 contains 14 residues. The V end lost 2 bases, the J end lost 3 bases, and 8 bases lay between the germline ends. Per germline, CDR1 SGHRS and CDR2 YFSETQ. CDR3 DNA (partial): TGCGCCAGCAGCTTAGGGGGACCTAATGAAAAA. Translated: CASSLGGPNEK. The full CDR3 is CASSLGGPNEKLFF.

This clone has ten or more counts. The read terminates 3 residues before the CDR3 end, so the remaining end is supplied by the germline J gene. The chain recombines TRBV30 with TRBJ1-5; tentative D call: TRBD1 (5 bases). The CDR3 has 11 amino acids. Germline V lookup: CDR1 GTSNPN, CDR2 SVGIG (reference sequence). Trimming pared 5 bases from V and 7 bases from J, leaving 9 bases between. The covered CDR3 bases are TGTGCCTGGCAGGGTGGCCAGCCC. Translated, it gives CAWQGGQP. In full, the CDR3 reads CAWQGGQPQHF.

This clone appeared many times. The read falls 3 residues short of the CDR3 end, and the missing part is taken from the germline J gene. The rearrangement joins TRBV7-2 to TRBJ2-5, with no clear D. The CDR3 contains 12 residues. Germline V gene sequence: CDR1 SGHTA, CDR2 FQGNSA. Trimming removed 1 base at V and 5 bases at J, with 5 bases between. Incomplete CDR3 DNA: TGTGCCAGCAGCTTAGTCGGGGAGACC. Amino acids: CASSLVGET. In full, the CDR3 is CASSLVGETQYF.

This clone was picked up many times. Sequencing ends 3 residues short of the CDR3 end; the germline J gene provides the rest. V is TRBV7-8 and J is TRBJ2-5, with D perhaps TRBD2 (6 bases). Germline CDR1 and CDR2: SGHVS and FQNEAQ. The ends were cut back, 6 bases at V and 5 bases at J, with 16 bases in the middle. The CDR3 runs 14 residues. The chain's CDR3 is CASRPGLPVETQYF. Partial CDR3 DNA: TGTGCCAGCAGACCGGGACTCCCGGTTGAGACC.

At least ten counts were recorded for this clone. Read sequence stops 3 residues before the CDR3 end, and the germline J gene provides the missing end. This chain connects TRBV20-1 to TRBJ2-1; 10 positions agree with TRBD1. This CDR3 region has 16 residues. The trim removed 6 bases at V and 7 bases at J, leaving 15 bases unmatched. Per germline, CDR1 DFQATT and CDR2 SNEGSKA (reference sequence). The CDR3 DNA, read in part, is TGCAGTGCCCGGGCCCCGGGACAGGGGATTCGGAATGAG. Residues: CSARAPGQGIRNE. The entire CDR3 protein reads CSARAPGQGIRNEQFF.

The sample holds many counts of this clone. The read ends 3 residues before the CDR3 terminus; that terminus is restored from the germline J gene. The rearrangement links TRBV11-2 to TRBJ2-3, with D maybe TRBD1 (7 bases). The CDR3 has 15 amino acids. Germline values: CDR1 SGHAT, CDR2 FQNNGV. Trimming removed 5 bases at V and 2 bases at J, with 14 bases between. The sequenced part of the CDR3 DNA is TGTGCCAGCAGCGCGGGACAGCTAGACACAGATACG. The encoded protein is CASSAGQLDTDT. The CDR3 as a whole reads CASSAGQLDTDTQYF.

This clone was observed many times. The read ends 3 residues before the CDR3 terminus; that terminus is restored from the germline J gene. The rearrangement joins TRBV29-1 to TRBJ1-5; 10 bases map to TRBD1. Per the germline V gene, CDR1 is SQVTM and CDR2 is ANQGSEA. With 6 bases clipped from V and 5 bases from J, the junction kept 7 bases outside the gene matches. CDR3 size: 14 residues. The sequenced CDR3 bases are TGCAGCGTCCCAGGACAGGGGGAGGATCAGCCC. Its protein product is CSVPGQGEDQP. The entire CDR3 sequence reads CSVPGQGEDQPQHF.

There are many counts of this clone. The CDR3 end lies 3 residues beyond the end of the read and is filled in from the germline J gene. The V call is TRBV19, the J call TRBJ2-7, with D tentatively TRBD1 (5 bases). Germline V gene sequence: CDR1 LNHDA, CDR2 SQIVND (reference sequence). The CDR3 runs 13 residues. Trimming removed 2 bases at V and 2 bases at J, with 7 bases between. The CDR3 loop is CASSISGTYEQYF. Partial CDR3 DNA: TGTGCCAGTAGTATATCAGGGACCTACGAG.